Sequencing of this TCR beta chain was carried out in a study of cytomegalovirus exposure and HLA in healthy donors. On this clone: What it binds is not known.

The PCR made use of 60 Vbeta and 13 Jbeta primers. TCRdb's copy holds only in-frame clones and misses some; the assay was immunoSEQ multiplex PCR. In total, the table holds 45,000 to 60,000 clones. V was shortened by 11 bases and J by 7 bases, with 15 bases between the two germline ends. CDR3 length: 13 residues. From germline, CDR1 is MNHNY and CDR2 SVGAGI (reference sequence). Study results and limitations: Reports indicated that the classifier achieved high specificity and sensitivity in diagnosing cytomegalovirus status.

The sequence derives from a male donor in good health and CMV-seronegative. The V gene is TRBV6-6, the J gene TRBJ1-6; D call uncertain. Sequencing input: PBMCs. In nucleotides, the CDR3 is TGTGCCGGAGGGTATGGGTTAAATTCACCCCTCCACTTT. This sequence encodes CAGGYGLNSPLHF.